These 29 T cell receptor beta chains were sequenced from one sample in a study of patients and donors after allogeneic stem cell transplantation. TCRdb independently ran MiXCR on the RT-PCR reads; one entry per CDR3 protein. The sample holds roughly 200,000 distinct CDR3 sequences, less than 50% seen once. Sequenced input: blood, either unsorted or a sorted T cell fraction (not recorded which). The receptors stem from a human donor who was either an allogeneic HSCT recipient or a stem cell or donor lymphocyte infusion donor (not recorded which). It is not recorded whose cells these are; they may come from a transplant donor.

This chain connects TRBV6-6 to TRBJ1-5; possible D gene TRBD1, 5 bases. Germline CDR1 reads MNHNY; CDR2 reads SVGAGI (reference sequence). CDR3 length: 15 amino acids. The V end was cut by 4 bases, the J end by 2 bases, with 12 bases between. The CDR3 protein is CASSSRDGGNQPQHF. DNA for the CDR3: TGTGCCAGCAGTTCCCGGGACGGAGGCAATCAGCCCCAGCATTTT.

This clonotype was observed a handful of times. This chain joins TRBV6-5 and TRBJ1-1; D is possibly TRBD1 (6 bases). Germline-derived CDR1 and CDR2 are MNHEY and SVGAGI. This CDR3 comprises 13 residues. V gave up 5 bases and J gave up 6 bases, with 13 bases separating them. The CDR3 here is CASSRGGGPEAFF. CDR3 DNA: TGTGCCAGCAGTAGAGGCGGGGGCCCTGAAGCTTTCTTT.

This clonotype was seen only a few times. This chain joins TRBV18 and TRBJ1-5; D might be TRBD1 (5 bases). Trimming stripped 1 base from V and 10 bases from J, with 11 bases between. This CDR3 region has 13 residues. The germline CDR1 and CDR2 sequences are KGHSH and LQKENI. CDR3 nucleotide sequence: TGTGCCAGCTCACCACAAAACCAGGGTCCCCAGCATTTT. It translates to CASSPQNQGPQHF.

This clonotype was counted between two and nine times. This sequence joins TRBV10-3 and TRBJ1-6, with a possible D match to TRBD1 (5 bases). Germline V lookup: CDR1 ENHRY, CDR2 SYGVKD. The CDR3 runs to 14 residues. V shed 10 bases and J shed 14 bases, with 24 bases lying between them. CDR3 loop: CATARDGLDLTLHF. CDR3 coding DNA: TGTGCCACTGCAAGGGACGGCCTAGATTTAACCCTCCACTTT.

CDR3 bases: TGCGCCAGCAGCCAAGATGCAAGGGGCGCGGACACTGAAGCTTTCTTT. This sequence encodes CASSQDARGADTEAFF. The V and J genes are TRBV4-3 and TRBJ1-1; TRBD1 might be the D (5 bases). V was cut by 0 bases and J by 3 bases, with 14 bases left in between. Germline assignment: CDR1 LGHNA and CDR2 YSLEER. The CDR3 is 16 amino acids.

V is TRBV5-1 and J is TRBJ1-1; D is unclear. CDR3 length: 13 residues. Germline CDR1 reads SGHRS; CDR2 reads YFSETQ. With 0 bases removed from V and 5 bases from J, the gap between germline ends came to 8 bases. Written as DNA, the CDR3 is TGCGCCAGCAGCTTGGACAAGGCAACTGAAGCTTTCTTT. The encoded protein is CASSLDKATEAFF.

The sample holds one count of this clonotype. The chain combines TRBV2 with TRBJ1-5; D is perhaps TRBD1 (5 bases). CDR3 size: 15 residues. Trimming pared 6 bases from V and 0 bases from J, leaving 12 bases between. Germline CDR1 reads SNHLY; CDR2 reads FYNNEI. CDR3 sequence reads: CASRRDANSNQPQHF. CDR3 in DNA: TGTGCCAGCAGACGGGACGCAAATAGCAATCAGCCCCAGCATTTT.

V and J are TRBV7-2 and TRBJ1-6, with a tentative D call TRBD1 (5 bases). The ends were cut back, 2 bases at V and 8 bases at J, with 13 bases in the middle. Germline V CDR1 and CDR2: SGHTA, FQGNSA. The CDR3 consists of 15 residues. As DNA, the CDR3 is TGTGCCAGCAGCTTAATCGGCCAGGGTCATTCACCCCTCCACTTT. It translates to CASSLIGQGHSPLHF.

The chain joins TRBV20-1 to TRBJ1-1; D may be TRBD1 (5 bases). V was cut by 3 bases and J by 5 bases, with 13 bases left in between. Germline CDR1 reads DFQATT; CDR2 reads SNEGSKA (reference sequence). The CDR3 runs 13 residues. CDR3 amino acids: CSARGTAGTEAFF. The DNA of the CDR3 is TGCAGTGCTAGGGGGACGGCCGGGACTGAAGCTTTCTTT.

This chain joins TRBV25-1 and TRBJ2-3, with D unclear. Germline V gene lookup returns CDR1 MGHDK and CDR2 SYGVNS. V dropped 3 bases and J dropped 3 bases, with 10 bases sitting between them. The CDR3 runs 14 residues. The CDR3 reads CASSETGSTDTQYF. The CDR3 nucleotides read TGTGCCAGCAGTGAGACGGGCTCGACAGATACGCAGTATTTT.

The CDR3 nucleotides are TGTGCCAGCAGCTTTGGACTAGCGGGGCAAGAGACCCAGTACTTC. This translates into CASSFGLAGQETQYF. The chain employs TRBV12-3 or TRBV12-4 and TRBJ2-5, with 12 bases aligning to TRBD2. This CDR3 region has 15 residues. V shed 6 bases and J 2 bases; nucleotides not matched to a gene: 4.

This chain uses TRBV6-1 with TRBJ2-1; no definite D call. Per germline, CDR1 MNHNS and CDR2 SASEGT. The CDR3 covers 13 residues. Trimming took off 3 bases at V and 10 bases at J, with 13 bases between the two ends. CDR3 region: CASSDAVYIEQFF. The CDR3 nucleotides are TGTGCCAGCAGTGATGCCGTCTACATCGAGCAGTTCTTC.

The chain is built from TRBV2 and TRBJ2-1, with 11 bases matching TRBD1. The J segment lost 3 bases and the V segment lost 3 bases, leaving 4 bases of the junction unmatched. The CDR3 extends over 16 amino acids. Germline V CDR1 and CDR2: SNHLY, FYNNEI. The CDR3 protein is CASSDGTGGIYNEQFF. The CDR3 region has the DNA TGTGCCAGCAGTGACGGGACAGGGGGAATCTACAATGAGCAGTTCTTC.

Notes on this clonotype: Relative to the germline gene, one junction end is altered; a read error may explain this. Written as DNA, the CDR3 is TGCGCCAGCAGCCTAAAGACTAGCGGGGGTTACGGGCAGTACTTC. Translation: CASSLKTSGGYGQYF. V gene TRBV4-3 combines with J gene TRBJ2-7; 12 bases are shared with TRBD2. Germline V gene sequence: CDR1 LGHNA, CDR2 YSLEER. The CDR3 totals 15 residues.

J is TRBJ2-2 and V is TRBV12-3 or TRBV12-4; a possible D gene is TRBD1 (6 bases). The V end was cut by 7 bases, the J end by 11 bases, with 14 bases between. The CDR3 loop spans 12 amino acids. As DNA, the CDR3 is TGTGCCAGCACCCAGGGGACATTAGAGCTGTTTTTT. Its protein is CASTQGTLELFF.

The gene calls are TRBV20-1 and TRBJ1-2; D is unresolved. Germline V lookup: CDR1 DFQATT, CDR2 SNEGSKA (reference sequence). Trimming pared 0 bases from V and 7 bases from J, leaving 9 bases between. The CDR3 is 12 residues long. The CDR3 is CSAREAAAGYTF. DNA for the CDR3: TGCAGTGCTAGAGAGGCAGCGGCTGGCTACACCTTC.

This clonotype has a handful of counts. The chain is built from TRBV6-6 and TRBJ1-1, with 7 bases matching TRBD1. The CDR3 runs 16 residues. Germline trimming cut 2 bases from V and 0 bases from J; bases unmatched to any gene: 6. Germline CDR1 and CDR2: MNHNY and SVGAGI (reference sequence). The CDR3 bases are TGTGCCAGCAGTTACCTCGTCGGGACAGTGAACACTGAAGCTTTCTTT. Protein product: CASSYLVGTVNTEAFF.

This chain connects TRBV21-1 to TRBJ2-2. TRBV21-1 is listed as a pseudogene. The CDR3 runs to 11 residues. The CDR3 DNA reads TGTGCCGCCTGGGCTGCCGGGGAGCTGTTTTTT. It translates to CAAWAAGELFF.

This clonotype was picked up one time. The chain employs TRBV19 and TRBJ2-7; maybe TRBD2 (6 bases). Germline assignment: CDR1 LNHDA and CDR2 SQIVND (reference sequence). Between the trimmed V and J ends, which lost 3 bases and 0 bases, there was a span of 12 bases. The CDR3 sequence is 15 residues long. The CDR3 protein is CASSITGTYSYEQYF. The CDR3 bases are TGTGCCAGTAGTATTACGGGGACTTACTCCTACGAGCAGTACTTC. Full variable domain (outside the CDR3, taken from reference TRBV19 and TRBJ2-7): DGGITQSPKYLFRKEGQNVTLSCEQNLNHDAMYWYRQDPGQGLRLIYYSQIVNDFQKGDIAEGYSVSREKKESFPLTVTSAQKNPTAFYLCASSITGTYSYEQYFGPGTRLTVT.

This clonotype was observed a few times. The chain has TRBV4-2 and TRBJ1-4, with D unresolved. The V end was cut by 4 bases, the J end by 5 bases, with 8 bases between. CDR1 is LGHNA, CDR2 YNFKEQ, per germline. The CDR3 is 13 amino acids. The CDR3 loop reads CASSRVGNEKLFF. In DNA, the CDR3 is TGTGCCAGCAGCCGAGTGGGGAATGAAAAACTGTTTTTT.

This CDR3 reads CASSPRISPLHF. CDR3 sequence (DNA): TGTGCCAGCAGTCCGCGTATTTCACCCCTCCACTTT. The chain recombines TRBV28 with TRBJ1-6; D is ambiguous. The germline V gene has CDR1 MDHEN and CDR2 SYDVKM. This CDR3 has 12 residues. Trimming cost V 5 bases and J 9 bases, with 8 bases left between them.

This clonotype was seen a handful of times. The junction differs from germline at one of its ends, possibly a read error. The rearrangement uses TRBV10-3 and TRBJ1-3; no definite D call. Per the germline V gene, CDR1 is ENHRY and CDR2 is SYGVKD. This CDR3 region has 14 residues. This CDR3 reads CAISEGSSGKTIYF. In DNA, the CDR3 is TGTGCCATCAGTGAGGGCAGCTCTGGAAAAACCATATATTTT.

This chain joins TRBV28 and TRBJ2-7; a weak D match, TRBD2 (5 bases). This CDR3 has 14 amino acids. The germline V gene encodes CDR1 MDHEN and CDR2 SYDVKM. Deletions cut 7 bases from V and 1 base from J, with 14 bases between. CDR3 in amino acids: CASTTGLKSYEQYF. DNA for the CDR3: TGTGCCAGCACCACCGGACTTAAATCCTACGAGCAGTACTTC.

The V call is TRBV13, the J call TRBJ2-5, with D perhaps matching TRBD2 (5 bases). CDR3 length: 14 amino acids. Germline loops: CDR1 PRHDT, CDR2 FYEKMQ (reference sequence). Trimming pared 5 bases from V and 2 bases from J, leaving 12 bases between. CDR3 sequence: CASSPREPQETQYF. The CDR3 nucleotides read TGTGCCAGCAGCCCCCGGGAACCTCAAGAGACCCAGTACTTC.

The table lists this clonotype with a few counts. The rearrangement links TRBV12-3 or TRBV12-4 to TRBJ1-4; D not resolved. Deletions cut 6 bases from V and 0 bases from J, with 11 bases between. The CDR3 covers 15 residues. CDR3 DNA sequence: TGTGCCAGCAGGCCAGGACTTACAACTAATGAAAAACTGTTTTTT. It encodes CASRPGLTTNEKLFF.

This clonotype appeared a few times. DNA for the CDR3: TGTGCCATCAGTAGAAGCACAGATACGCAGTATTTT. Amino acid sequence: CAISRSTDTQYF. The rearrangement uses TRBV10-3 and TRBJ2-3; D not certain. Germline assignment: CDR1 ENHRY and CDR2 SYGVKD. The CDR3 covers 12 residues. Trimming cost V 5 bases and J 0 bases, with 3 bases left between them.

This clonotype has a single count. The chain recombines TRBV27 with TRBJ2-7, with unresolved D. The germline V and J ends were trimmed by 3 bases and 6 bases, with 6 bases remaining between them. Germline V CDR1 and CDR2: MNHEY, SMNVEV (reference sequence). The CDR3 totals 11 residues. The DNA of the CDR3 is TGTGCCAGCAGTTTCTGGGGCGAGCAGTACTTC. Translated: CASSFWGEQYF.

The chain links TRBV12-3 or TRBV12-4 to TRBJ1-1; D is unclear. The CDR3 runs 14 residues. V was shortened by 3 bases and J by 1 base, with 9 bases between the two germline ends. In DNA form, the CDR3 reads TGTGCCAGCAGTTTGGAAGGGCCGAACACTGAAGCTTTCTTT. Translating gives CASSLEGPNTEAFF.

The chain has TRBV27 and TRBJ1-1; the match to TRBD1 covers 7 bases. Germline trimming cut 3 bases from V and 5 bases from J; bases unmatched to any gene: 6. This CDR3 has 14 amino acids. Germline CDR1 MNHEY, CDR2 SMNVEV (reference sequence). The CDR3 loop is CASSFYRGATEAFF. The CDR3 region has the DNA TGTGCCAGCAGTTTCTACAGGGGAGCGACTGAAGCTTTCTTT.